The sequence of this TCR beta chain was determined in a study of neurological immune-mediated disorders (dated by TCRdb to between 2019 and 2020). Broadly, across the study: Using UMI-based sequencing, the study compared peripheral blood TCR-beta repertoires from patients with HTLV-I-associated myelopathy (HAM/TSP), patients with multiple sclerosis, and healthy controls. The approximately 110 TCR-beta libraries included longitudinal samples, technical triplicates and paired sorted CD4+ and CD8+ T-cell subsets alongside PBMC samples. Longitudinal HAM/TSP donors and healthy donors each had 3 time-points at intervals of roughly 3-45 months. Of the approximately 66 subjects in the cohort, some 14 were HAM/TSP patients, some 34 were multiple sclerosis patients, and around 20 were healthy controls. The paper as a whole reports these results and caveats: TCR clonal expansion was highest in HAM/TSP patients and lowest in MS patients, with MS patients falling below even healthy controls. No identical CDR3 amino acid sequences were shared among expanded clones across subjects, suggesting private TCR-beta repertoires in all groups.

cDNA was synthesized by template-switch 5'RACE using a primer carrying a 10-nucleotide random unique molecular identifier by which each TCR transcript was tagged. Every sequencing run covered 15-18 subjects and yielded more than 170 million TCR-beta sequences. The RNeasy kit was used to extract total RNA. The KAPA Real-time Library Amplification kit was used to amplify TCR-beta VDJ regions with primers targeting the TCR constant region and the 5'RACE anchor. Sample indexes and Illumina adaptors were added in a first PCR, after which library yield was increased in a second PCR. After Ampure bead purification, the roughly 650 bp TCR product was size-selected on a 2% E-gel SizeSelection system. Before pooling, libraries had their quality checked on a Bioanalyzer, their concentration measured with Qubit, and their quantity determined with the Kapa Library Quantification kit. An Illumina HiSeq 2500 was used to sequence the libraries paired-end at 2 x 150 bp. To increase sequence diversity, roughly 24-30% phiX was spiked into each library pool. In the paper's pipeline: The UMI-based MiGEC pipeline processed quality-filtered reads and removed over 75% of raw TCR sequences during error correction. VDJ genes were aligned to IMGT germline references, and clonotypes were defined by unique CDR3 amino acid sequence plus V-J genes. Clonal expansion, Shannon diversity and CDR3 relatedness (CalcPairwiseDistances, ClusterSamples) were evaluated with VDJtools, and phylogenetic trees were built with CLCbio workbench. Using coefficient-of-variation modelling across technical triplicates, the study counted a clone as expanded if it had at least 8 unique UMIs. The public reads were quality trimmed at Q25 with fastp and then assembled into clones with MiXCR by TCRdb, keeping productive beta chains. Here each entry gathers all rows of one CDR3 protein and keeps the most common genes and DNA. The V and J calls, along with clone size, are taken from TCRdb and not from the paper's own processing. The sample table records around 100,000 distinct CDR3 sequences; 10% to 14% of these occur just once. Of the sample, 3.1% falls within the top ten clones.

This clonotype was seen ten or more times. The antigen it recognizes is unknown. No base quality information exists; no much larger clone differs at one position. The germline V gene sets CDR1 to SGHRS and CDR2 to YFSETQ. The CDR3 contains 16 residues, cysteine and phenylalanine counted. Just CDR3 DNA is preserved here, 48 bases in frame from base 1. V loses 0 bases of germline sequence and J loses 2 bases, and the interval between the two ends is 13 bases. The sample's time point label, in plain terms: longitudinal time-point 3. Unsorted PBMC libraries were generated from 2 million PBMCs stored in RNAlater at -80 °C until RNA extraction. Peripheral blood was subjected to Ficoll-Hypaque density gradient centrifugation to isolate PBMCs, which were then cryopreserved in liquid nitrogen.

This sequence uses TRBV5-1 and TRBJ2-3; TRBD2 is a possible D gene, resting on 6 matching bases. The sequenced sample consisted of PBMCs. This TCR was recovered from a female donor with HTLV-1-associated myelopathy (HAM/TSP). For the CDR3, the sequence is CASSLVLTDYTDTQYF. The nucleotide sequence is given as TGCGCCAGCAGCTTGGTCTTGACGGACTACACAGATACGCAGTATTTT.